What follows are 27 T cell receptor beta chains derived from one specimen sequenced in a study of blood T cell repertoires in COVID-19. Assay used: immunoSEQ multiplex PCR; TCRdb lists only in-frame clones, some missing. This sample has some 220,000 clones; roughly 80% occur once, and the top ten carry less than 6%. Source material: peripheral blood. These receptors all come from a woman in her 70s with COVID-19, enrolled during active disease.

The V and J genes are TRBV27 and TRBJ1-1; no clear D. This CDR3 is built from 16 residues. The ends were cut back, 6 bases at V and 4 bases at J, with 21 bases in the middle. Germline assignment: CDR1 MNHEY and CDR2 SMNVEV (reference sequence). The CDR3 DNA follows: TGTGCCAGCAGCGGTCCACCCTTTAGAGGCCGCACTGAAGCTTTCTTT. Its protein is CASSGPPFRGRTEAFF.

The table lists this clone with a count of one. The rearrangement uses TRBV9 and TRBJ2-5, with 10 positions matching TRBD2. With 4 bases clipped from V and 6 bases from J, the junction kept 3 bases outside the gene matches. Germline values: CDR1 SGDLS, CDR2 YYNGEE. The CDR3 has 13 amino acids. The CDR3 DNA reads TGTGCCAGCAGCTCGGGACTAGCGAAGACCCAGTACTTC. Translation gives CASSSGLAKTQYF.

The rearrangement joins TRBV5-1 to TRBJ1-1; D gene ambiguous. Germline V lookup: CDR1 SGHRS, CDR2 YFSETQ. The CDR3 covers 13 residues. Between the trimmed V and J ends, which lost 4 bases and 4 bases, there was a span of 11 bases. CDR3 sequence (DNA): TGCGCCAGCAGCCCCCTATTAGCCACTGAAGCTTTCTTT. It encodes CASSPLLATEAFF.

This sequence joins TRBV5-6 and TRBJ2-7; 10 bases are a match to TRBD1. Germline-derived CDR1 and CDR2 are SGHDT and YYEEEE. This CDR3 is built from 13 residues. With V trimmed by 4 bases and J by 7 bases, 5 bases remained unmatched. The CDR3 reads CASSRQGAREQYF. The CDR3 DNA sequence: TGTGCCAGCAGCAGACAGGGGGCGAGAGAGCAGTACTTC.

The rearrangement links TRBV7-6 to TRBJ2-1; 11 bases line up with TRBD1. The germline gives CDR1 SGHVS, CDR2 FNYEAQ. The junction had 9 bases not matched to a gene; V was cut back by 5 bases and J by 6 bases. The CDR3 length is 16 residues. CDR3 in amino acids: CASSHVRDRGVNEQFF. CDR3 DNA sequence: TGTGCCAGCAGCCACGTCCGGGACAGGGGGGTCAATGAGCAGTTCTTC.

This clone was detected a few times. The DNA of the CDR3 is TGCGCCAGCAGCTTGGATGCTAATAATTCACCCCTCCACTTT. It encodes CASSLDANNSPLHF. The genes are TRBV5-1 and TRBJ1-6, with D unclear. V shed 0 bases and J shed 5 bases, with 6 bases lying between them. CDR1 and CDR2 from the germline V gene are SGHRS and YFSETQ. The CDR3 loop spans 14 amino acids.

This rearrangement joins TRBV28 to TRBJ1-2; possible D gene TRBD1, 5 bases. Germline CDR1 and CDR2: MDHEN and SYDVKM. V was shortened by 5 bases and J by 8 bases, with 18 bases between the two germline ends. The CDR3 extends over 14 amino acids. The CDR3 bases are TGTGCCAGCAGTGCCCCCGGGGGGATGAGAGGCTACACCTTC. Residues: CASSAPGGMRGYTF.

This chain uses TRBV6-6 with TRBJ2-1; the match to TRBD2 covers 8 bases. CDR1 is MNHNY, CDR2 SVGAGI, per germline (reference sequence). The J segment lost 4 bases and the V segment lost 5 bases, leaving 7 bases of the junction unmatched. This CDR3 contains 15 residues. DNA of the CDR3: TGTGCCAGCAGTCCTACTAGCGGTTTTTACAATGAGCAGTTCTTC. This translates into CASSPTSGFYNEQFF.

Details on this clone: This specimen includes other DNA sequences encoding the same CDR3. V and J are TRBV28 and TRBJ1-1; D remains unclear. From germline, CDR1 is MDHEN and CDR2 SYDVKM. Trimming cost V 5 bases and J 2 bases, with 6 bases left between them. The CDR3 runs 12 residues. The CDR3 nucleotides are TGTGCCAGCAGTCTGAGAAACACTGAAGCTTTCTTT. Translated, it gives CASSLRNTEAFF.

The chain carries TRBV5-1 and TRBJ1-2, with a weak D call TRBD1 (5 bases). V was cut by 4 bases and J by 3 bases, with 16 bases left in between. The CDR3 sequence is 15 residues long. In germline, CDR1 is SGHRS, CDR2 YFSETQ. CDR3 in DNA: TGCGCCAGCAGCCCAGGGCCTAAAGTAGACTATGGCTACACCTTC. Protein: CASSPGPKVDYGYTF.

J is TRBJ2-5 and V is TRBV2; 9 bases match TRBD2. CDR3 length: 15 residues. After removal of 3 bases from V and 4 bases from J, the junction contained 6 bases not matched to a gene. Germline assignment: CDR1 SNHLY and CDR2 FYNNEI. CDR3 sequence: CASSDDSGSGETQYF. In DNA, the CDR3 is TGTGCCAGCAGTGATGATAGCGGGAGTGGAGAGACCCAGTACTTC.

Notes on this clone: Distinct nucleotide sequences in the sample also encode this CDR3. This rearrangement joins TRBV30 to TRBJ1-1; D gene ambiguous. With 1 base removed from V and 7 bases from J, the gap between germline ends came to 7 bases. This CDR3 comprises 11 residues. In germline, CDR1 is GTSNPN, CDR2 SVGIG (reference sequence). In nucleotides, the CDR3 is TGTGCCTGGAGTGGAGGTGGTGAAGCTTTCTTT. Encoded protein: CAWSGGGEAFF. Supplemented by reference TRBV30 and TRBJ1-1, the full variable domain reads SQTIHQWPATLVQPVGSPLSLECTVEGTSNPNLYWYRQAAGRGLQLLFYSVGIGQISSEVPQNLSASRPQDRQFILSSKKLLLSDSGFYLCAWSGGGEAFFGQGTRLTVV.

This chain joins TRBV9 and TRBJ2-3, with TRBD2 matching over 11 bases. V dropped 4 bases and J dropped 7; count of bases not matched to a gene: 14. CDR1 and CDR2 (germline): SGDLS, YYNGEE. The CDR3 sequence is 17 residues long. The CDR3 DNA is TGTGCCAGCAGCACCTTATCGACTAGCGGGAACCAAAATACGCAGTATTTT. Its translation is CASSTLSTSGNQNTQYF.

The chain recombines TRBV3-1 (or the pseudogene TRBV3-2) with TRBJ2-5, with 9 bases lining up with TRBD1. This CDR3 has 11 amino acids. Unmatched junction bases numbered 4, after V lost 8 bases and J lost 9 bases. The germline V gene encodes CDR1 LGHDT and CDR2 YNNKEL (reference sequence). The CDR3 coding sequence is TGTGCCAGCTTCGACAGGGGGGCCCAGTACTTC. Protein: CASFDRGAQYF.

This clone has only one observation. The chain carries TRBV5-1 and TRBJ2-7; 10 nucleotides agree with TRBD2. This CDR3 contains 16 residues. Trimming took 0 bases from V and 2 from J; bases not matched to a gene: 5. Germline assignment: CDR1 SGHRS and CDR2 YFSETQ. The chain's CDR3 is CASSLAASGSAYEQYF. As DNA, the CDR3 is TGCGCCAGCAGCTTGGCCGCTAGCGGGAGTGCCTACGAGCAGTACTTC. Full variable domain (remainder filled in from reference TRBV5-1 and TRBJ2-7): KAGVTQTPRYLIKTRGQQVTLSCSPISGHRSVSWYQQTPGQGLQFLFEYFSETQRNKGNFPGRFSGRQFSNSRSEMNVSTLELGDSALYLCASSLAASGSAYEQYFGPGTRLTVT.

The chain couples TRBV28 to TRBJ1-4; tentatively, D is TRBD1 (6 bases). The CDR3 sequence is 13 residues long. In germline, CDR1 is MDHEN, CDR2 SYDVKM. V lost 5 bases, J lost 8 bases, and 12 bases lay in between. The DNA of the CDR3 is TGTGCCAGCAGTCAACAGGGAGTCGAAAAACTGTTTTTT. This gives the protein CASSQQGVEKLFF.

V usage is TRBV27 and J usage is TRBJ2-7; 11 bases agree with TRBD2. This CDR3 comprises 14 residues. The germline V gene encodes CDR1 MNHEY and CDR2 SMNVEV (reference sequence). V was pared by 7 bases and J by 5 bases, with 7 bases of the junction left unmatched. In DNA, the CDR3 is TGTGCCAGCAAGGATCTAGCGGGAGGCAACGAGCAGTACTTC. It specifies CASKDLAGGNEQYF.

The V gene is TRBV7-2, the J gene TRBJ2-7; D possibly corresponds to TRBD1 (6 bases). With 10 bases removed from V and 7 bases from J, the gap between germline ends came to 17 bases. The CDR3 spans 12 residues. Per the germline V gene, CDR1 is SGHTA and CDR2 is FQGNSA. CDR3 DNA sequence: TGTGCCACAGGGGCCTCTGGATTGGAGCAGTACTTC. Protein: CATGASGLEQYF.

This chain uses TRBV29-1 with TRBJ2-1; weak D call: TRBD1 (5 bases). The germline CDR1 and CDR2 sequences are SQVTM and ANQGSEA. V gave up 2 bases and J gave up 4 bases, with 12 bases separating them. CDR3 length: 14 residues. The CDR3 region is CSVEIPDKYNEQFF. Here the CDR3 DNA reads TGCAGCGTTGAAATTCCGGACAAGTACAATGAGCAGTTCTTC.

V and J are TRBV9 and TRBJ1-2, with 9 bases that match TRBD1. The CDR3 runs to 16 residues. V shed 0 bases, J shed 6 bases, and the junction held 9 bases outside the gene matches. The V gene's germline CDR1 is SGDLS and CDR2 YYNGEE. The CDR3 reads CASSVELWDREDGYTF. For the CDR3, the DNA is TGTGCCAGCAGCGTAGAATTGTGGGACAGGGAGGATGGCTACACCTTC.

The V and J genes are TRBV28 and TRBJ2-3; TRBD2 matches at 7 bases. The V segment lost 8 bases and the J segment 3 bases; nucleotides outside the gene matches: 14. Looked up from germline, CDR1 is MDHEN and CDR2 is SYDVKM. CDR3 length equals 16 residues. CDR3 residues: CASLGGSQLGTDTQYF. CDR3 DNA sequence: TGTGCCAGCTTAGGCGGGAGCCAATTGGGTACAGATACGCAGTATTTT.

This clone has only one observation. The CDR3 coding sequence is TGTGCCAGCTTAGCGCCAGGCCCCTACGAGCAGTACTTC. It specifies CASLAPGPYEQYF. This rearrangement joins TRBV28 to TRBJ2-7, with a tentative D call TRBD2 (5 bases). Germline CDR1 reads MDHEN; CDR2 reads SYDVKM. CDR3 length: 13 residues. The V and J ends lost 8 bases and 2 bases respectively, with 13 bases between them.

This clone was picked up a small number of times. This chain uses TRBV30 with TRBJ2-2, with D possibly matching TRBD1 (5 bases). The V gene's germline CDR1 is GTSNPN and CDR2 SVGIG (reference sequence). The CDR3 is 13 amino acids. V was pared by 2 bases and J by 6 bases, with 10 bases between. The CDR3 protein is CAWSRGGAGELFF. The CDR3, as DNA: TGTGCCTGGAGTAGGGGTGGGGCCGGGGAGCTGTTTTTT. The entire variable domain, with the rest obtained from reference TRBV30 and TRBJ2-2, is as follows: SQTIHQWPATLVQPVGSPLSLECTVEGTSNPNLYWYRQAAGRGLQLLFYSVGIGQISSEVPQNLSASRPQDRQFILSSKKLLLSDSGFYLCAWSRGGAGELFFGEGSRLTVL.

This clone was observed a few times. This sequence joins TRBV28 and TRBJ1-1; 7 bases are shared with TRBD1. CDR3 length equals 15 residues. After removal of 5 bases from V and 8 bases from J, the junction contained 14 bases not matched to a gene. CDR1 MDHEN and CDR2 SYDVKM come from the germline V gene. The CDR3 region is CASSRNRGGLEEAFF. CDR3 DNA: TGTGCCAGCAGTCGAAACAGGGGAGGATTAGAGGAAGCTTTCTTT.

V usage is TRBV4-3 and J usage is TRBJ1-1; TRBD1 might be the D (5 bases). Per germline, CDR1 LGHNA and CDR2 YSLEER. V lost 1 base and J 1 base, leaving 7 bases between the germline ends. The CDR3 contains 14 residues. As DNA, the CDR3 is TGCGCCAGCAGCCAAGGGGGCGGGAACACTGAAGCTTTCTTT. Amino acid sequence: CASSQGGGNTEAFF.

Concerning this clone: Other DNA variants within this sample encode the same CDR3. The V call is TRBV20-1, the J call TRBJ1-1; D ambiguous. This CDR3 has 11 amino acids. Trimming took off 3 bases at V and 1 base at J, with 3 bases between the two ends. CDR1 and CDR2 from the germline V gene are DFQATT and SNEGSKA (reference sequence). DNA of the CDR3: TGCAGTGCTAGCCAGAACACTGAAGCTTTCTTT. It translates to CSASQNTEAFF.

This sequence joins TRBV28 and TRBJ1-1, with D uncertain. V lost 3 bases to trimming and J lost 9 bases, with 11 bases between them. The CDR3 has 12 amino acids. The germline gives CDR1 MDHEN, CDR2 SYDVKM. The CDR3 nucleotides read TGTGCCAGCAGTTTTCCCCCACTAAAAGCTTTCTTT. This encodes CASSFPPLKAFF. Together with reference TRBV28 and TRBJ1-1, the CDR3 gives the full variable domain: DVKVTQSSRYLVKRTGEKVFLECVQDMDHENMFWYRQDPGLGLRLIYFSYDVKMKEKGDIPEGYSVSREKKERFSLILESASTNQTSMYLCASSFPPLKAFFGQGTRLTVV.